This T cell receptor (beta chain) is from a study of OX40 agonist ivuxolimab in advanced cancers. Across the whole study: Intravenous ivuxolimab was administered to patients every 2 weeks at 0.01 to 10 mg/kg.

Sequencing used immunoSEQ multiplex PCR; TCRdb keeps in-frame clones, though not all of them. The data show roughly 23,000 clones, more than 70% seen once. V gave up 2 bases and J gave up 4 bases, with 8 bases separating them. Germline V CDR1 and CDR2: MGHRA, YSYEKL. The CDR3 contains 14 residues. This clone came up once. This clonotype was obtained from an adult with an advanced solid tumor such as melanoma, head and neck, liver or kidney cancer. The chain joins TRBV4-1 to TRBJ1-4; D is ambiguous. The specimen was CD4+ or CD8+ T cells sorted from blood, collected in a trial of the OX40 agonist ivuxolimab. Here the CDR3 DNA reads TGCGCCAGCAGCCAATCCGACTTTAATGAAAAACTGTTTTTT. Translation gives CASSQSDFNEKLFF.